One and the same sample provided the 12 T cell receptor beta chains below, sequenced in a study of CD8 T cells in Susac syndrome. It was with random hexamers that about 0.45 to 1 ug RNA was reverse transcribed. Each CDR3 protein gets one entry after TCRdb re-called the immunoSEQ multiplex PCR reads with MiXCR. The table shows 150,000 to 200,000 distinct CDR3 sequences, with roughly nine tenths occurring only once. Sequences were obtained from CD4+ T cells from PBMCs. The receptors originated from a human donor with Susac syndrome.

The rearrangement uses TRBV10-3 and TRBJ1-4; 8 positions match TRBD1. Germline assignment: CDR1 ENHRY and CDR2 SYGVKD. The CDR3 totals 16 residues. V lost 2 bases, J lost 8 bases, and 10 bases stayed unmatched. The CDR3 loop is CAISENGQGIGEKLFF. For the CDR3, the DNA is TGTGCCATCAGTGAGAACGGACAGGGAATAGGAGAAAAACTGTTTTTT.

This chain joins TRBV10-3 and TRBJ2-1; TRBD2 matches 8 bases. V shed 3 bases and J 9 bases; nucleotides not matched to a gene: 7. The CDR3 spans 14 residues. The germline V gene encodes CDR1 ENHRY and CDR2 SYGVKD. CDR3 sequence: CAISDSGSGGEQFF. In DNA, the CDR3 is TGTGCCATCAGTGACAGCGGGAGTGGGGGTGAGCAGTTCTTC.

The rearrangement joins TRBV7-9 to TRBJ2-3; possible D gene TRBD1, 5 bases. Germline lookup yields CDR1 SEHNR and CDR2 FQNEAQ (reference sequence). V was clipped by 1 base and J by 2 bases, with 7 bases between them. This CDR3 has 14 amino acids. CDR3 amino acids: CASSLGQFTDTQYF. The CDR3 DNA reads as TGTGCCAGCAGCTTAGGACAGTTCACAGATACGCAGTATTTT.

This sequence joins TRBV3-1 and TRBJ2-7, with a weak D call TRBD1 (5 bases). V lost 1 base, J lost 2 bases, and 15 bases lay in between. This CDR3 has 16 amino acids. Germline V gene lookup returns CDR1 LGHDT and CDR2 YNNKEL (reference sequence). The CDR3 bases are TGTGCCAGCAGCCAAGGTTCAGGCACAGGCGCCTACGAGCAGTACTTC. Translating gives CASSQGSGTGAYEQYF.

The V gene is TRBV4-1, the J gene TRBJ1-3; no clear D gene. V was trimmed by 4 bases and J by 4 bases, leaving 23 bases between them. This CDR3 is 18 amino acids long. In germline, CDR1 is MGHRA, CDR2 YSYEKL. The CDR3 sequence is CASSLGPRGIRIGNTIYF. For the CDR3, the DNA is TGCGCCAGCAGCCTAGGCCCTCGGGGAATAAGGATCGGAAACACCATATATTTT.

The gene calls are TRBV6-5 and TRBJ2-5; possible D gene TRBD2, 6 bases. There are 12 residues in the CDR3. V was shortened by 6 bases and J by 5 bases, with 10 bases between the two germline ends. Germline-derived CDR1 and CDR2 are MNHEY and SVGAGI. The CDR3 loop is CASRGLEETQYF. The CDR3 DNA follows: TGTGCCAGCAGGGGACTCGAGGAGACCCAGTACTTC.

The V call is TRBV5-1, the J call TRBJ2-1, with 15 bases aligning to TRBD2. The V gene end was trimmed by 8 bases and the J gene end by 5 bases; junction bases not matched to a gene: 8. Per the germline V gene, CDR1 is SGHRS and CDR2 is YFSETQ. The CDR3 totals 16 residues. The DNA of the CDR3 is TGCGCCAGTAAGGGACTAGCGGGAGGTCGCCACAATGAGCAGTTCTTC. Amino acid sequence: CASKGLAGGRHNEQFF.

The CDR3 DNA sequence: TGCGCCAGCAGCTTAGCGGGAGGGCTTTACAATGAGCAGTTCTTC. Protein: CASSLAGGLYNEQFF. V gene TRBV5-1 combines with J gene TRBJ2-1; 10 nucleotides match TRBD2. Germline loops: CDR1 SGHRS, CDR2 YFSETQ. The trim removed 2 bases at V and 4 bases at J, leaving 3 bases unmatched. The CDR3 loop spans 15 amino acids.

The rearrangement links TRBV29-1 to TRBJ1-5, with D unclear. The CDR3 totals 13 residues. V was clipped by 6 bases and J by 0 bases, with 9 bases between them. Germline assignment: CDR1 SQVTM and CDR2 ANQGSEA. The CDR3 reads CSVKTHSNQPQHF. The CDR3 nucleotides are TGCAGCGTGAAGACCCATAGCAATCAGCCCCAGCATTTT.

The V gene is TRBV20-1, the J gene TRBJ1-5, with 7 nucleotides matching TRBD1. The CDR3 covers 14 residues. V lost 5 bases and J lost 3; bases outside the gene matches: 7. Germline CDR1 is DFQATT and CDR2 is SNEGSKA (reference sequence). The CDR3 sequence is CSARDSGPNQPQHF. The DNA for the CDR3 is TGCAGTGCTCGGGACAGCGGTCCCAATCAGCCCCAGCATTTT.

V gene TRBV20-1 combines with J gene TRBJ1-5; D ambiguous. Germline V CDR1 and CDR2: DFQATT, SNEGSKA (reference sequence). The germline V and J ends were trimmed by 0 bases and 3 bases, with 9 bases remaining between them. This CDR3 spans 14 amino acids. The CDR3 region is CSARDSGYNQPQHF. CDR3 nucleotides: TGCAGTGCTAGAGATTCGGGTTACAATCAGCCCCAGCATTTT.

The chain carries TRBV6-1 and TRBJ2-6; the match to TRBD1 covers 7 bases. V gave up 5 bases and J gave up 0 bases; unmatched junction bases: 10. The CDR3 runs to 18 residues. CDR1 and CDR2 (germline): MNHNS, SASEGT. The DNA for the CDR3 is TGTGCCAGCAGTCCGAGGACAGGCTCGAGCTCTGGGGCCAACGTCCTGACTTTC. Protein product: CASSPRTGSSSGANVLTF.